This is a list of T cell receptor beta chains from one sample in a study of T cells after yellow fever vaccination. MiXCR was run by TCRdb on the 5' RACE reads, yielding one entry per CDR3 protein. Found here are about 360,000 distinct CDR3 sequences, approximately 6% of them singletons; the top ten hold approximately 16%. This material consisted of PBMCs, taken 5 days after the yellow fever booster vaccination. Source of these receptors: a man aged 25-40 years who received the YFV17D yellow fever vaccine. Each CDR3 is given with its conserved first and last residue. A D gene is named only where the DNA matches it firmly. Clone size is stated in some rows and not others, as once, few, many or a class when expanded.

D gene	V gene	clone size	J gene	CDR3 protein	CDR3 DNA
TRBD1	TRBV19	NA	TRBJ2-7	CASTPGQGPYEQYF	TGTGCCAGTACCCCGGGACAGGGTCCCTACGAGCAGTACTTC
TRBD2	TRBV12-3/TRBV12-4	NA	TRBJ2-3	CAISPHRLAGAPEDTQYF	TGTGCCATCAGTCCCCACCGACTAGCGGGAGCACCAGAAGATACGCAGTATTTT
TRBD1	TRBV28	NA	TRBJ2-5	CASSSYRGWQETQYF	TGTGCCAGCAGTTCGTACAGGGGTTGGCAAGAGACCCAGTACTTC
NA	TRBV6-2/TRBV6-3	few	TRBJ2-7	CASSYPRLGALGEQYF	TGTGCCAGCAGTTACCCAAGACTAGGGGCTCTGGGTGAGCAGTACTTC
TRBD1	TRBV7-2	many	TRBJ2-5	CASSPDRVARETQYF	TGTGCCAGCAGCCCGGACAGGGTCGCACGGGAGACCCAGTACTTC
NA	TRBV30	few	TRBJ1-1	CAWNRDLNTEAFF	TGTGCCTGGAACAGGGACTTGAACACTGAAGCTTTCTTT
NA	TRBV7-2	NA	TRBJ2-1	CASSLAGTSSYNDQFF	TGTGCCAGCAGCTTGGCCGGGACCAGCTCCTACAATGATCAGTTCTTC
NA	TRBV30	NA	TRBJ2-7	CAWSVWGSSSEQYF	TGTGCCTGGAGTGTTTGGGGTTCGTCGTCCGAGCAGTACTTC
NA	TRBV5-1	many	TRBJ2-1	CASSLGGTHNEQFF	TGCGCCAGCAGCTTGGGGGGGACGCACAATGAGCAGTTCTTC
TRBD2	TRBV20-1	NA	TRBJ2-7	CSAPTSGRAYEQYF	TGCAGTGCGCCAACTAGCGGAAGGGCCTACGAGCAGTACTTC
NA	TRBV28	many	TRBJ2-5	CASTQGLETQYF	TGTGCCAGCACCCAGGGGCTGGAGACCCAGTACTTC
NA	TRBV5-1	many	TRBJ2-2	CASSSITQGTGELFF	TGCGCCAGCAGCTCAATAACCCAGGGAACCGGGGAGCTGTTTTTT
TRBD1	TRBV5-5	NA	TRBJ2-7	CASNLFQGVDAYEQYF	TGTGCCAGCAACCTCTTCCAGGGGGTGGACGCCTACGAGCAGTACTTC
NA	TRBV30	few	TRBJ2-7	CAGGRDSYEQYF	TGTGCCGGAGGACGGGATTCCTACGAGCAGTACTTC
TRBD1	TRBV18	few	TRBJ2-1	CASSPQQGAGEGEQFF	TGTGCCAGCTCACCACAACAGGGGGCGGGAGAAGGTGAGCAGTTCTTC
NA	TRBV11-2	NA	TRBJ2-7	CASGKRPDSYEQYF	TGTGCCAGCGGAAAACGGCCAGACTCCTACGAGCAGTACTTC
TRBD1	TRBV29-1	many	TRBJ2-7	CSVGKDRVREQYF	TGCAGCGTCGGCAAAGACAGGGTTCGGGAGCAGTACTTC
NA	TRBV27	many	TRBJ1-2	CASRRTGGYGYTF	TGTGCCAGCAGAAGGACGGGAGGCTATGGCTACACCTTC
NA	TRBV20-1	many	TRBJ2-7	CSARPVYEQYF	TGCAGTGCTAGGCCCGTCTACGAGCAGTACTTC
TRBD1	TRBV11-2	NA	TRBJ2-3	CASSFPDRIADTQYF	TGTGCCAGCAGCTTCCCGGACAGGATAGCAGATACGCAGTATTTT
TRBD1	TRBV29-1	many	TRBJ2-7	CSAGTGDEQYF	TGCAGCGCAGGGACAGGGGACGAGCAGTACTTC
TRBD1	TRBV27	many	TRBJ1-5	CASSSGTGNQPQHF	TGTGCCAGCAGTTCCGGGACAGGCAATCAGCCCCAGCATTTT
NA	TRBV7-2	NA	TRBJ1-1	CASSLTTETRFRTEAFF	TGTGCCAGCAGCTTAACCACAGAGACTAGATTTCGGACTGAAGCTTTCTTT
NA	TRBV20-1	many	TRBJ2-7	CSASPGFSYEQYF	TGCAGTGCTAGTCCAGGGTTTTCCTACGAGCAGTACTTC
NA	TRBV12-3/TRBV12-4	many	TRBJ1-5	CASSFAVRNQPQHF	TGTGCCAGCAGTTTCGCCGTCAGGAATCAGCCCCAGCATTTT
NA	TRBV4-3	few	TRBJ2-7	CASSQVDVGEQYF	TGCGCCAGCAGCCAAGTTGACGTTGGGGAGCAGTACTTC